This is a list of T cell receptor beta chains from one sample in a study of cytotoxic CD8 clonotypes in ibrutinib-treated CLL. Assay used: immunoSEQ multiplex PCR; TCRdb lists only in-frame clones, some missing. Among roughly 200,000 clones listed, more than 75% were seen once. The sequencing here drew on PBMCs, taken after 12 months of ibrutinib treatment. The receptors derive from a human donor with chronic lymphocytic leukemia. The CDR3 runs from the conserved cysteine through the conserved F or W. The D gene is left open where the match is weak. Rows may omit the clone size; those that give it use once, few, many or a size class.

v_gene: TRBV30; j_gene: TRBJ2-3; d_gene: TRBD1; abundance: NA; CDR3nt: TGTGCCTGGAGTAAGGGACAGGGGGGTACAGATACGCAGTATTTT; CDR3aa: CAWSKGQGGTDTQYF
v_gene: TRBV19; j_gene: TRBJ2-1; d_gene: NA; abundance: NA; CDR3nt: TGTGCCAGTAGTCCCGGAAATTGGGGGCAGTTCTTC; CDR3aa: CASSPGNWGQFF
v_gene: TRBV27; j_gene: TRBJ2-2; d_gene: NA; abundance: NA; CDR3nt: TGTGCCAGCAGTTTAGGGGTAGGGGTACTCGGGACCGGGGAGCTGTTTTTT; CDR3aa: CASSLGVGVLGTGELFF
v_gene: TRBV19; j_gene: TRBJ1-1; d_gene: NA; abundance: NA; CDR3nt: TGTGCCAGTAAGCGGGTCCAGAGGGTTGACACTGAAGCTTTCTTT; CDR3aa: CASKRVQRVDTEAFF
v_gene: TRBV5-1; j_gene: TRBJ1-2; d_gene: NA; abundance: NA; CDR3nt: TGCGCCAGCAGCCCGGGGGACAACTATGGCTACACCTTC; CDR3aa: CASSPGDNYGYTF
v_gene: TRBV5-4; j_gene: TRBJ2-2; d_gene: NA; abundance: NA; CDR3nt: TGTGCCAGCAGCCCCGGGACGGTCTACACCGGGGAGCTGTTTTTT; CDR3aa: CASSPGTVYTGELFF
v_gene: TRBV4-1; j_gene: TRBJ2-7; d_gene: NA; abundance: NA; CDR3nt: TGCGCCAGCAGCCAAGCCGGTATCGGTACCTACGAGCAGTACTTC; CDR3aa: CASSQAGIGTYEQYF
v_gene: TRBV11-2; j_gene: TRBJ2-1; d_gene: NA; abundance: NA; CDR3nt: TGTGCCAGCAGCTTCGGGAAAGGGGGCAATGAGCAGTTCTTC; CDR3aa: CASSFGKGGNEQFF
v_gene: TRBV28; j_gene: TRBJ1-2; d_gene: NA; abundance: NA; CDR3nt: TGTGCCAGCAGCTACCCCCGTAGGGACCCCCACACCTTC; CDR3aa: CASSYPRRDPHTF
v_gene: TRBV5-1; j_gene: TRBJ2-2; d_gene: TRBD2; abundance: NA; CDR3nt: TGCGCCAGCAGCTCACTAGCGACGAACACCGGGGAGCTGTTTTTT; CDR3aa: CASSSLATNTGELFF
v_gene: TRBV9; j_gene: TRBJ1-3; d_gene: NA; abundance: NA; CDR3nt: TGTGCCAGCAGCGTATCCACAGGACGATCTGGAAACACCATATATTTT; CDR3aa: CASSVSTGRSGNTIYF
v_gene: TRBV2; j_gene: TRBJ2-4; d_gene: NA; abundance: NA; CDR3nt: TGTGCCAGCAGTGAACTAGCGTTAGCCAAAAACATTCAGTACTTC; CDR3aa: CASSELALAKNIQYF
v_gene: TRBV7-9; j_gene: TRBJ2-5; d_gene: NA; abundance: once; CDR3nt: TGTGCCAGCTCGTACGGACCCGTACGCGGGGAGACCCAGTACTTC; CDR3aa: CASSYGPVRGETQYF
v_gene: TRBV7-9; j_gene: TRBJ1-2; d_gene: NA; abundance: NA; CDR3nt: TGTGCCAGCAGCGCTCCAACAGGGTTCTATGGCTACACCTTC; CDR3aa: CASSAPTGFYGYTF